This passage covers 7 T cell receptor beta chains from one sample sequenced in a study of blood T cells in healthy people across ages. Through a sample-barcoded 5' primer and a J-beta primer mix, a second PCR was run for about 6 to 11 cycles. TCRdb re-analysed the 5' RACE reads in MiXCR, keeping a single row per CDR3 protein. The top ten clones hold 7.5% to 9% of a sample with 540,000 or so distinct CDR3 sequences, less than 25% of them seen once. The sample was also linked to a second study, of T cells of mothers and their children.

Material: blood. The receptor source for this set is a boy between 10 and 17 years old in good health.

The chain employs TRBV29-1 and TRBJ1-1, with D hard to call. This CDR3 comprises 12 residues. Trimming removed 7 bases from V and 1 base from J, with 10 bases in between. The germline V gene encodes CDR1 SQVTM and CDR2 ANQGSEA. The CDR3 sequence: CSGREGNTEAFF. CDR3 DNA: TGCAGCGGGCGGGAAGGGAACACTGAAGCTTTCTTT.

The genes are TRBV5-1 and TRBJ2-5, with no clear D. This CDR3 is 14 amino acids long. CDR1 SGHRS and CDR2 YFSETQ come from the germline V gene. The ends were cut back, 4 bases at V and 1 base at J, with 11 bases in the middle. The CDR3 reads CASSIGRPQETQYF. Here the CDR3 DNA reads TGCGCCAGCAGCATAGGACGACCCCAAGAGACCCAGTACTTC.

This clonotype occurred a few times. This sequence joins TRBV4-3 and TRBJ1-1, with D possibly TRBD1 on 5 matching bases. The CDR3 consists of 16 residues. Per germline, CDR1 LGHNA and CDR2 YSLEER. With 3 bases removed from V and 1 base from J, the gap between germline ends came to 15 bases. CDR3 nucleotide sequence: TGCGCCAGCAGCCAGGGGCAGGGACGGACGAACACTGAAGCTTTCTTT. This gives the protein CASSQGQGRTNTEAFF.

This clonotype was counted ten times or more. This sequence joins TRBV28 and TRBJ1-1; perhaps TRBD1 as D (5 bases). The CDR3 length is 12 residues. Germline CDR1 is MDHEN and CDR2 is SYDVKM. V was pared by 2 bases and J by 6 bases, with 7 bases between. CDR3 loop: CASSLRGAEAFF. The CDR3 region has the DNA TGTGCCAGCAGTTTAAGGGGAGCTGAAGCTTTCTTT. The variable domain in full, completed from reference TRBV28 and TRBJ1-1, reads DVKVTQSSRYLVKRTGEKVFLECVQDMDHENMFWYRQDPGLGLRLIYFSYDVKMKEKGDIPEGYSVSREKKERFSLILESASTNQTSMYLCASSLRGAEAFFGQGTRLTVV.

This chain joins TRBV6-1 and TRBJ2-7, with 7 bases fitting TRBD1. From germline, CDR1 is MNHNS and CDR2 SASEGT. The V segment lost 5 bases and the J segment 0 bases; nucleotides outside the gene matches: 4. This CDR3 has 14 amino acids. In DNA, the CDR3 is TGTGCCAGCAGTAAGACAGGGAGCTCCTACGAGCAGTACTTC. Translated, it gives CASSKTGSSYEQYF.

The sample holds a few counts of this clonotype. This chain joins TRBV9 and TRBJ2-2, with a tentative D call TRBD1 (5 bases). With 1 base removed from V and 2 bases from J, the gap between germline ends came to 9 bases. This CDR3 is 15 amino acids long. Germline V gene sequence: CDR1 SGDLS, CDR2 YYNGEE. This chain's CDR3 is CASSVWQGNTGELFF. CDR3 DNA: TGTGCCAGCAGCGTATGGCAGGGTAACACCGGGGAGCTGTTTTTT.

The gene calls are TRBV6-2 or TRBV6-3 and TRBJ1-6, with D perhaps matching TRBD1 (6 bases). V was clipped by 5 bases and J by 7 bases, with 12 bases between them. Germline V lookup: CDR1 MNHEY, CDR2 SVGEGT. The CDR3 has 14 amino acids. The chain's CDR3 is CASSRQVENSPLHF. In DNA form, the CDR3 reads TGTGCCAGCAGTCGACAGGTCGAGAATTCACCCCTCCACTTT.